Shown below are 27 T cell receptor beta chains from a single sample sequenced in a study of Tregs in tolerant kidney transplant recipients. TCRdb keeps only in-frame clones here, not all; method: immunoSEQ multiplex PCR. Found here are tens of thousands of clones, roughly 92% of them singletons; the top ten hold 4.7%. The sequenced sample consisted of CD8+ T cells from blood. All receptors come from a human donor in good health.

The CDR3 DNA reads as TGTGCCTGGAGTGTACTGCTAGCCGGCTACAATGAGCAGTTCTTC. This translates into CAWSVLLAGYNEQFF. The J gene is TRBJ2-1, the V gene TRBV30, with D tentatively TRBD2 (5 bases). The germline V gene has CDR1 GTSNPN and CDR2 SVGIG (reference sequence). The CDR3 covers 15 residues. V was pared by 0 bases and J by 3 bases, with 12 bases between. Together with reference TRBV30 and TRBJ2-1, the CDR3 gives the full variable domain: SQTIHQWPATLVQPVGSPLSLECTVEGTSNPNLYWYRQAAGRGLQLLFYSVGIGQISSEVPQNLSASRPQDRQFILSSKKLLLSDSGFYLCAWSVLLAGYNEQFFGPGTRLTVL.

The chain uses TRBV6-5 and TRBJ2-1, with a weak D call TRBD2 (5 bases). CDR1 is MNHEY and CDR2 is SVGAGI in the germline V gene. The ends were cut back, 5 bases at V and 6 bases at J, with 5 bases in the middle. The CDR3 loop spans 11 amino acids. Written as DNA, the CDR3 is TGTGCCAGCAGTAGCGGCAATGAGCAGTTCTTC. Encoded protein: CASSSGNEQFF.

The rearrangement joins TRBV6-5 to TRBJ2-1; D uncertain. Germline-derived CDR1 and CDR2 are MNHEY and SVGAGI. This CDR3 spans 11 amino acids. The V gene lost 5 bases and the J gene lost 10 bases, with 9 bases spanning the gap. As DNA, the CDR3 is TGTGCCAGCAGTGACAATCCGGAGCAGTTCTTC. Protein sequence: CASSDNPEQFF.

The rearrangement joins TRBV7-3 to TRBJ2-2, with 9 bases matching TRBD2. Germline CDR1 and CDR2: SGHTA and FQGTGA. The trim removed 2 bases at V and 3 bases at J, leaving 10 bases unmatched. This CDR3 has 18 amino acids. The chain's CDR3 is CASSLDLVAGVYTGELFF. CDR3 in DNA: TGTGCCAGCAGCTTAGACCTGGTAGCGGGGGTATACACCGGGGAGCTGTTTTTT.

This chain uses TRBV7-6 with TRBJ2-3; the D gene is possibly TRBD1 (6 bases). The CDR3 has 17 amino acids. Per the germline V gene, CDR1 is SGHVS and CDR2 is FNYEAQ. Trimming pared 0 bases from V and 2 bases from J, leaving 15 bases between. CDR3 loop: CASSLASWTAYTDTQYF. CDR3 sequence (DNA): TGTGCCAGCAGCTTAGCATCATGGACAGCCTACACAGATACGCAGTATTTT.

The chain links TRBV14 to TRBJ2-3, with TRBD2 identical over 10 bases. Germline assignment: CDR1 SGHDN and CDR2 FVKESK. V lost 4 bases, J lost 4 bases, and 5 bases stayed unmatched. The CDR3 is made up of 15 amino acids. This chain's CDR3 is CASSLTSGFPDTQYF. The CDR3 DNA reads as TGTGCCAGCAGCCTGACTAGCGGGTTCCCAGATACGCAGTATTTT.

The V call is TRBV7-9, the J call TRBJ2-7; D is unclear. The CDR3 is 14 residues long. The V end was cut by 5 bases, the J end by 2 bases, with 13 bases between. Per germline, CDR1 SEHNR and CDR2 FQNEAQ (reference sequence). This CDR3 reads CASSHPEDPYEQYF. The CDR3 DNA follows: TGTGCCAGCAGCCACCCCGAGGACCCCTACGAGCAGTACTTC.

This clone was found once. In DNA, the CDR3 is TGTGCCAGCAGTGACTCAGCGGGGGATGGCTACACCTTC. It is translated as CASSDSAGDGYTF. The chain uses TRBV6-4 and TRBJ1-2, with D perhaps TRBD1 (5 bases). The CDR3 is 13 amino acids. V dropped 0 bases and J dropped 6 bases, with 8 bases sitting between them. Germline V gene lookup returns CDR1 MRHNA and CDR2 SNTAGT.

The gene calls are TRBV11-2 and TRBJ2-4, with D perhaps TRBD1 or TRBD2 (5 bases each). CDR3 length equals 16 residues. Germline CDR1 and CDR2: SGHAT and FQNNGV. Between the trimmed V and J ends, which lost 5 bases and 6 bases, there was a span of 20 bases. CDR3 bases: TGTGCCAGCAGCCCAAGTCGTTTAGGGGACCGAAACATTCAGTACTTC. This encodes CASSPSRLGDRNIQYF.

The DNA of the CDR3 is TGTGCCAGCAGTTTATTTTCGGCCGACACAGATACGCAGTATTTT. Residues: CASSLFSADTDTQYF. V and J are TRBV27 and TRBJ2-3; D unresolved. Germline CDR1 reads MNHEY; CDR2 reads SMNVEV (reference sequence). The CDR3 is 15 residues long. The V gene lost 1 base and the J gene lost 2 bases, with 10 bases spanning the gap.

The chain joins TRBV2 to TRBJ2-1, with unresolved D. The CDR3 totals 13 residues. V was pared by 9 bases and J by 0 bases, with 9 bases between. Germline CDR1 is SNHLY and CDR2 is FYNNEI. The CDR3 sequence is CARVRGSYNEQFF. CDR3 DNA sequence: TGTGCCAGGGTGCGAGGCTCCTACAATGAGCAGTTCTTC.

The CDR3 bases are TGTGCCAGCAGCACCCGGGCCAAAGGACTTAATGAAAAACTGTTTTTT. Translating it yields CASSTRAKGLNEKLFF. The chain employs TRBV9 and TRBJ1-4; no clear D. V lost 4 bases to trimming and J lost 4 bases, with 17 bases between them. From germline, CDR1 is SGDLS and CDR2 YYNGEE. This CDR3 has 16 residues. Drawing the rest from reference TRBV9 and TRBJ1-4, the complete variable domain is DSGVTQTPKHLITATGQRVTLRCSPRSGDLSVYWYQQSLDQGLQFLIQYYNGEERAKGNILERFSAQQFPDLHSELNLSSLELGDSALYFCASSTRAKGLNEKLFFGSGTQLSVL.

V gene TRBV9 combines with J gene TRBJ2-1; D is unresolved. Germline CDR1 is SGDLS and CDR2 is YYNGEE. This CDR3 spans 12 amino acids. The V gene lost 5 bases and the J gene lost 5 bases, with 8 bases spanning the gap. The CDR3 nucleotides are TGTGCCAGCAGGAAAGGTGACAATGAGCAGTTCTTC. Its translation is CASRKGDNEQFF.

The chain carries TRBV11-2 and TRBJ2-7; D could derive from TRBD1 or TRBD2 (5 bases each). From germline, CDR1 is SGHAT and CDR2 FQNNGV. CDR3 length: 13 residues. The V end lost 0 bases, the J end lost 2 bases, and 5 bases lay between the germline ends. The CDR3 here is CASSLEGPYEQYF. The CDR3 DNA reads as TGTGCCAGCAGCTTAGAGGGACCCTACGAGCAGTACTTC.

Written as DNA, the CDR3 is TGTGCCAGCAGTAGGGCGGGGCGGGATGAGCAGTTCTTC. Encoded protein: CASSRAGRDEQFF. The J gene is TRBJ2-1, the V gene TRBV27, with D possibly matching TRBD2 (6 bases). V lost 5 bases and J 8 bases, leaving 13 bases between the germline ends. This CDR3 has 13 residues. Per germline, CDR1 MNHEY and CDR2 SMNVEV (reference sequence).

This sequence joins TRBV27 and TRBJ2-2, with D perhaps TRBD1 (5 bases). The germline V gene encodes CDR1 MNHEY and CDR2 SMNVEV (reference sequence). Trimming shortened V by 5 bases and J by 5 bases, and 15 bases separated the two germline ends. The CDR3 loop spans 15 amino acids. This CDR3 reads CASSTWTPQTGELFF. In DNA form, the CDR3 reads TGTGCCAGCAGTACCTGGACACCCCAGACCGGGGAGCTGTTTTTT.

The chain has TRBV28 and TRBJ1-1; D is undetermined. The CDR3 is 14 residues long. The V gene lost 7 bases and the J gene lost 1 base, with 13 bases spanning the gap. Germline CDR1 MDHEN, CDR2 SYDVKM. CDR3 sequence (DNA): TGTGCCAGCACCATGCCCGGTCCGAACACTGAAGCTTTCTTT. Translation gives CASTMPGPNTEAFF.

The chain recombines TRBV15 with TRBJ2-7, with TRBD2 identical over 13 bases. Germline assignment: CDR1 LNHNV and CDR2 YYDKDF (reference sequence). The CDR3 is made up of 15 amino acids. V gave up 2 bases and J gave up 3 bases; unmatched junction bases: 1. CDR3 DNA: TGTGCCACCAGCAGAAGGACTAGCGGGAGCTACGAGCAGTACTTC. Translating it yields CATSRRTSGSYEQYF.

In regard to this clone: Other DNA variants within this sample encode the same CDR3. The chain carries TRBV2 and TRBJ2-5; 8 nucleotides match TRBD1. J was trimmed by 5 bases and V by 6 bases; bases with no gene match: 8. In germline, CDR1 is SNHLY, CDR2 FYNNEI. This CDR3 has 14 residues. For the CDR3, the DNA is TGTGCCAGCAGCCCAGACAGGGGAGGCGAGACCCAGTACTTC. Protein product: CASSPDRGGETQYF.

The chain recombines TRBV7-8 with TRBJ2-1; no clear D. The V gene's germline CDR1 is SGHVS and CDR2 FQNEAQ. The CDR3 consists of 16 residues. V dropped 5 bases and J dropped 0 bases, with 14 bases sitting between them. The CDR3 here is CASSPPTRSSYNEQFF. Here the CDR3 DNA reads TGTGCCAGCAGCCCACCTACTCGTAGCTCCTACAATGAGCAGTTCTTC.

V and J are TRBV2 and TRBJ2-7; 8 bases agree with TRBD1. V dropped 4 bases and J dropped 4; count of bases not matched to a gene: 9. CDR3 size: 15 residues. Germline V gene data show CDR1 as SNHLY and CDR2 as FYNNEI. In DNA form, the CDR3 reads TGTGCCAGCAGTGGGGACAGGACTGTAAATTACGAGCAGTACTTC. Encoded protein: CASSGDRTVNYEQYF. Variable domain in full (rest from reference TRBV2 and TRBJ2-7): EPEVTQTPSHQVTQMGQEVILRCVPISNHLYFYWYRQILGQKVEFLVSFYNNEISEKSEIFDDQFSVERPDGSNFTLKIRSTKLEDSAMYFCASSGDRTVNYEQYFGPGTRLTVT.

The chain joins TRBV27 to TRBJ1-2; D is possibly TRBD1 (6 bases). The V end was cut by 3 bases, the J end by 8 bases, with 13 bases between. The CDR3 consists of 13 residues. CDR1 and CDR2 from the germline V gene are MNHEY and SMNVEV (reference sequence). The CDR3 sequence: CASSLWEGGGYTF. The CDR3 DNA sequence: TGTGCCAGCAGTTTGTGGGAGGGGGGGGGCTACACCTTC.

The CDR3 coding sequence is TGTGCCAGCAGTTACTCGGGACTAGCGGTCTACGAGCAGTACTTC. Protein: CASSYSGLAVYEQYF. The chain uses TRBV6-5 and TRBJ2-7; 11 bases are shared with TRBD2. CDR3 length: 15 residues. J gave up 3 bases and V 0 bases, and 1 base lay outside the gene matches. Germline CDR1 and CDR2: MNHEY and SVGAGI.

The J gene is TRBJ2-7, the V gene TRBV6-5; maybe TRBD2 (5 bases). Germline V gene data show CDR1 as MNHEY and CDR2 as SVGAGI. Trimming pared 0 bases from V and 0 bases from J, leaving 12 bases between. The CDR3 is 16 amino acids. Here the CDR3 reads CASSYSTGIHSYEQYF. CDR3 coding DNA: TGTGCCAGCAGTTACTCGACGGGAATCCACTCCTACGAGCAGTACTTC.

The rearrangement links TRBV27 to TRBJ1-1, with D possibly matching TRBD1 (5 bases). This CDR3 comprises 13 residues. With 3 bases removed from V and 4 bases from J, the gap between germline ends came to 9 bases. Germline V gene data show CDR1 as MNHEY and CDR2 as SMNVEV (reference sequence). CDR3 protein: CASSLGGGTEAFF. The CDR3 DNA reads as TGTGCCAGCAGTTTGGGGGGTGGCACTGAAGCTTTCTTT.

The V and J genes are TRBV13 and TRBJ1-5; D is unclear. Germline V gene lookup returns CDR1 PRHDT and CDR2 FYEKMQ (reference sequence). V gave up 3 bases and J gave up 6 bases, with 9 bases separating them. The CDR3 runs to 13 residues. CDR3 DNA sequence: TGTGCCAGCAGCTTCGGGGAGGGTCAGCCCCAGCATTTT. This encodes CASSFGEGQPQHF.

This chain joins TRBV19 and TRBJ2-3; tentatively, D is TRBD2 (5 bases). V lost 3 bases, J lost 0 bases, and 13 bases lay in between. In germline, CDR1 is LNHDA, CDR2 SQIVND (reference sequence). The CDR3 spans 16 residues. The CDR3 region has the DNA TGTGCCAGTAGTATCGATGAGGGCTTAAGCACAGATACGCAGTATTTT. Amino acid sequence: CASSIDEGLSTDTQYF.